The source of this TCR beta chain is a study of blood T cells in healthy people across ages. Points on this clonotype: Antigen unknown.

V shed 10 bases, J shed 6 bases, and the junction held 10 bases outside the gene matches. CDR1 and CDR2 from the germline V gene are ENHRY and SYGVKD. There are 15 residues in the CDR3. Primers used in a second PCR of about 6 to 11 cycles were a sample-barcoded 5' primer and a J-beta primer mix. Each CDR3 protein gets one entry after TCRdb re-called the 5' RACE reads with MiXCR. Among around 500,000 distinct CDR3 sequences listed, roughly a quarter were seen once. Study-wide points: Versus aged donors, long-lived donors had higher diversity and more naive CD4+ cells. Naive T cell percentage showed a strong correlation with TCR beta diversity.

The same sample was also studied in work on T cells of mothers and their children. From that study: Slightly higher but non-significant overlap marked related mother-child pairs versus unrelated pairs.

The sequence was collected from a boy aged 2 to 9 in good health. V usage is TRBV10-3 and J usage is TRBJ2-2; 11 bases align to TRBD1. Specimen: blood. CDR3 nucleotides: TGTGCCAGCCGGGGACAGGGGGTCAACGCCGGGGAGCTGTTTTTT. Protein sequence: CASRGQGVNAGELFF.